The 20 T cell receptor beta chains in this list originate from one sample, sequenced in a study of blood T cell repertoires in COVID-19. Method: immunoSEQ multiplex PCR; TCRdb's copy keeps in-frame clones and lacks some. The sample lists 60,000 to 90,000 clones; around 83% were seen once. The specimen was peripheral blood. The receptors derive from a man aged 45-65 years with acute or convalescent COVID-19.

This clone is medium-sized. The chain carries TRBV6-2 or TRBV6-3 and TRBJ2-7; no reliable D call. Germline CDR1 reads MNHEY; CDR2 reads SVGEGT. This CDR3 region has 14 residues. V shed 2 bases and J shed 1 base, with 9 bases lying between them. CDR3 protein: CASSYTRSSYEQYF. For the CDR3, the DNA is TGTGCCAGCAGTTACACGCGCTCATCCTACGAGCAGTACTTC.

The chain employs TRBV19 and TRBJ2-1; D uncertain. Trimming took 4 bases from V and 4 from J, leaving 2 bases between them. This CDR3 is 11 amino acids long. Per germline, CDR1 LNHDA and CDR2 SQIVND (reference sequence). The CDR3 DNA is TGTGCCAGTAGTACTTACAATGAGCAGTTCTTC. Translation: CASSTYNEQFF.

The CDR3 coding sequence is TGTGCCAGCAGCCAGATCATGGGACAACACAATGAGCAGTTCTTC. This sequence encodes CASSQIMGQHNEQFF. The genes are TRBV4-2 and TRBJ2-1, with D perhaps TRBD1 (6 bases). The CDR3 contains 15 residues. The germline CDR1 and CDR2 sequences are LGHNA and YNFKEQ. V lost 3 bases to trimming and J lost 5 bases, with 14 bases between them.

J is TRBJ2-6 and V is TRBV30; TRBD1 matches at 9 bases. Germline V gene lookup returns CDR1 GTSNPN and CDR2 SVGIG (reference sequence). The CDR3 consists of 20 residues. Losses at the gene ends were 2 bases for V and 0 bases for J; bases not matched to a gene: 14. In nucleotides, the CDR3 is TGTGCCTGGAGTCGACCCGCCGGGACAGGGACTCACTCTGGGGCCAACGTCCTGACTTTC. This sequence encodes CAWSRPAGTGTHSGANVLTF.

The chain employs TRBV5-1 and TRBJ2-7, with 11 bases aligning to TRBD1. After removal of 0 bases from V and 5 bases from J, the junction contained 4 bases not matched to a gene. The CDR3 consists of 15 residues. Looked up from germline, CDR1 is SGHRS and CDR2 is YFSETQ. CDR3 sequence reads: CASSLGDRGANEQYF. CDR3 coding DNA: TGCGCCAGCAGCTTGGGGGACAGGGGGGCGAACGAGCAGTACTTC.

The chain carries TRBV29-1 and TRBJ2-2; weak D call: TRBD2 (6 bases). With 2 bases removed from V and 3 bases from J, the gap between germline ends came to 10 bases. CDR3 length equals 14 residues. Germline V gene lookup returns CDR1 SQVTM and CDR2 ANQGSEA. CDR3 DNA: TGCAGCGTTGAATTTGGGACTCACACCGGGGAGCTGTTTTTT. It translates to CSVEFGTHTGELFF.

V is TRBV27 and J is TRBJ1-1, with D unclear. Trimming took off 5 bases at V and 1 base at J, with 14 bases between the two ends. The V gene's germline CDR1 is MNHEY and CDR2 SMNVEV (reference sequence). The CDR3 loop spans 15 amino acids. CDR3 loop: CASSLTWTGNTEAFF. DNA for the CDR3: TGTGCCAGCAGTCTCACCTGGACTGGGAACACTGAAGCTTTCTTT.

This clone was counted a few times. The rearrangement uses TRBV2 and TRBJ1-5, with a weak D call TRBD1 (5 bases). The CDR3 consists of 14 residues. V was cut by 4 bases and J by 3 bases, with 10 bases left in between. Germline V gene lookup returns CDR1 SNHLY and CDR2 FYNNEI. CDR3 protein: CASSGGGLNQPQHF. CDR3 bases: TGTGCCAGCAGTGGGGGGGGTCTCAATCAGCCCCAGCATTTT.

V gene TRBV9 combines with J gene TRBJ2-1; TRBD2 matches 10 bases. V shed 4 bases and J 4 bases; nucleotides not matched to a gene: 5. This CDR3 has 15 amino acids. CDR1 is SGDLS, CDR2 YYNGEE, per germline. The CDR3 is CASSPTSGVYNEQFF. CDR3 nucleotides: TGTGCCAGCAGCCCTACTAGCGGGGTGTACAATGAGCAGTTCTTC.

The J gene is TRBJ1-5, the V gene TRBV6-5; D unclear. The CDR3 contains 13 residues. Trimming cost V 0 bases and J 8 bases, with 8 bases left between them. Germline CDR1 is MNHEY and CDR2 is SVGAGI. CDR3 sequence reads: CASSYSALEPQHF. CDR3 DNA sequence: TGTGCCAGCAGTTACTCCGCTCTAGAGCCCCAGCATTTT.

There are a few counts of this clone. The genes are TRBV18 and TRBJ1-6, with a tentative D call TRBD1 (6 bases). The CDR3 contains 15 residues. Looked up from germline, CDR1 is KGHSH and CDR2 is LQKENI. The ends were cut back, 4 bases at V and 6 bases at J, with 13 bases in the middle. CDR3 DNA sequence: TGTGCCAGCTCACTACCGGGGGCTTTTAATTCACCCCTCCACTTT. Its protein product is CASSLPGAFNSPLHF.

This chain connects TRBV24-1 to TRBJ1-5; a weak D match, TRBD1 (5 bases). V was clipped by 7 bases and J by 2 bases, with 14 bases between them. Germline CDR1 is KGHDR and CDR2 is SFDVKD. The CDR3 contains 15 residues. CDR3 sequence: CATSDTRVGNQPQHF. CDR3 sequence (DNA): TGTGCCACCAGCGATACCAGGGTGGGCAATCAGCCCCAGCATTTT.

This clone was observed a single time. The genes are TRBV19 and TRBJ1-5; a weak D match, TRBD1 (5 bases). The CDR3 has 16 amino acids. Looked up from germline, CDR1 is LNHDA and CDR2 is SQIVND (reference sequence). The germline V and J ends were trimmed by 9 bases and 3 bases, with 21 bases remaining between them. CDR3 nucleotide sequence: TGTGCCAGCGGGGGGTCGGTTCTTCAATCCAATCAGCCCCAGCATTTT. Amino acids: CASGGSVLQSNQPQHF.

This sequence joins TRBV7-8 and TRBJ1-6; D unclear. The V end was cut by 6 bases, the J end by 4 bases, with 7 bases between. The germline gives CDR1 SGHVS, CDR2 FQNEAQ. The CDR3 spans 13 residues. CDR3 sequence reads: CASSPGYNSPLHF. The DNA of the CDR3 is TGTGCCAGCAGTCCGGGGTATAATTCACCCCTCCACTTT.

The rearrangement uses TRBV11-2 and TRBJ2-7; 7 bases map to TRBD1. V shed 4 bases and J 2 bases; nucleotides not matched to a gene: 2. Germline V gives CDR1 SGHAT, CDR2 FQNNGV. This CDR3 is 13 amino acids long. The CDR3 spells CASSSGQTYEQYF. CDR3 DNA: TGTGCCAGCAGCTCGGGACAGACCTACGAGCAGTACTTC.

The chain carries TRBV5-6 and TRBJ1-1; D perhaps matches TRBD1 (5 bases). The CDR3 has 13 amino acids. V lost 7 bases and J 6 bases, leaving 16 bases between the germline ends. Germline V CDR1 and CDR2: SGHDT, YYEEEE. In DNA, the CDR3 is TGTGCCAGCCAAATTCAGGGTTTGGCTGAAGCTTTCTTT. This codes for CASQIQGLAEAFF.

V and J are TRBV7-8 and TRBJ2-5; TRBD2 matches 8 bases. The CDR3 contains 16 residues. The ends lost 5 bases at V and 4 bases at J; junction bases unmatched: 12. The germline V gene encodes CDR1 SGHVS and CDR2 FQNEAQ. The CDR3 loop is CASSPPGTRSRETQYF. The CDR3 coding sequence is TGTGCCAGCAGCCCACCCGGGACTAGGAGCAGAGAGACCCAGTACTTC. Complete variable domain (other parts from reference TRBV7-8 and TRBJ2-5): GAGVSQSPRYKVAKRGQDVALRCDPISGHVSLFWYQQALGQGPEFLTYFQNEAQLDKSGLPSDRFFAERPEGSVSTLKIQRTQQEDSAVYLCASSPPGTRSRETQYFGPGTRLLVL.

The V call is TRBV7-9, the J call TRBJ1-2; 8 positions match TRBD1. CDR3 size: 15 residues. Losses at the gene ends were 0 bases for V and 7 bases for J; bases not matched to a gene: 7. In germline, CDR1 is SEHNR, CDR2 FQNEAQ (reference sequence). CDR3 in amino acids: CASSLAFAGGSGYTF. The CDR3 DNA follows: TGTGCCAGCAGCTTAGCTTTCGCAGGGGGCAGTGGCTACACCTTC.

The J gene is TRBJ2-5, the V gene TRBV9; 8 bases match TRBD2. This CDR3 region has 15 residues. J was trimmed by 5 bases and V by 0 bases; bases with no gene match: 6. CDR1 SGDLS and CDR2 YYNGEE come from the germline V gene. CDR3 residues: CASSVAGTSEETQYF. CDR3 bases: TGTGCCAGCAGCGTAGCCGGGACTAGTGAGGAGACCCAGTACTTC.

This clone was picked up one time. The rearrangement uses TRBV5-4 and TRBJ2-5; TRBD1 aligns across 8 bases. This CDR3 is 14 amino acids long. CDR1 is SGHNT, CDR2 YYREEE, per germline (reference sequence). V was pared by 0 bases and J by 4 bases, with 2 bases of the junction left unmatched. Here the CDR3 reads CASSLDQGAETQYF. CDR3 nucleotides: TGTGCCAGCAGCTTGGATCAGGGGGCAGAGACCCAGTACTTC.